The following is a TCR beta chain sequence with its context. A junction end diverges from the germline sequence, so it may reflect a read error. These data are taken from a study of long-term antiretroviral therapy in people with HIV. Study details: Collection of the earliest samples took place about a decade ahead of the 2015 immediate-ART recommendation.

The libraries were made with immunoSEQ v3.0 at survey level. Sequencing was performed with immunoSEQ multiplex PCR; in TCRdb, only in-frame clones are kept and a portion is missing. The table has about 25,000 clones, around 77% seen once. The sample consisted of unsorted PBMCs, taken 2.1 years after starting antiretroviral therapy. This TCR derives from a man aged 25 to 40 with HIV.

CDR3 nucleotides: TGTGCCAGCAGCCTGTTTAGGGACCCCTACGGGCAGTACTTC. It is translated as CASSLFRDPYGQYF. This rearrangement joins TRBV7-9 to TRBJ2-7; D tentatively fits TRBD1 or TRBD2 (5 bases each). This CDR3 has 14 residues. Germline CDR1 and CDR2: SEHNR and FQNEAQ (reference sequence).